The clone carrying this TCR beta chain has only a few counts. At one boundary the junction diverges from the germline segment, which might be a read error. Documented time point: pre-sensitization, week 0. As for treatment: therapeutic diphenylcyclopropenone sensitization with weekly scalp DPC. The sample belongs to a study of human T cells and chemical hapten exposure. TCRdb analysed the RACE reads with MiXCR anew, one entry per CDR3 protein. The table has some 110,000 distinct CDR3 sequences, roughly 12% seen once. Looked up from germline, CDR1 is SSHAT and CDR2 is FNYEAQ (reference sequence). CDR3 length equals 14 residues.

This receptor was identified in a woman aged 45-60 years with alopecia areata. Some clones in this sample may be carry-over from other donors' samples. This chain links TRBV7-7 with TRBJ2-2; D is ambiguous. This specimen was whole blood, taken in connection with sensitization to the hapten diphenylcyclopropenone (DPC). The CDR3 DNA reads as TGTGCTAGCAGCTTAGCACAGAACACCGGGGAGCTGTTTTTT. Amino acids: CASSLAQNTGELFF.